Listed below are T cell receptor beta chains from one sample, sequenced in a study of cytomegalovirus exposure and HLA in healthy donors. Clones were read by immunoSEQ multiplex PCR, and TCRdb kept only the in-frame ones, dropping some. The top ten clones hold roughly 1.4% of a sample with 150,000 to 200,000 clones, around 80% of them seen once. Sequenced material: PBMCs. These receptors were obtained from a man between 18 and 29 years old in good health and CMV-seronegative. Each CDR3 is given with its conserved first and last residue. D genes are given only for firm matches. Some rows mark clone size as missing; the rest say once, few, many or name a class of expanded clone.

V,D,size,J,CDR3,DNA
TRBV4-1,TRBD1,-,TRBJ1-1,CASSQPRPTGGLEAFF,TGCGCCAGCAGCCAACCCCGCCCGACAGGGGGCCTTGAAGCTTTCTTT
TRBV27,TRBD1,-,TRBJ2-7,CASSDLWTGGPYEQYF,TGTGCCAGCAGTGATCTTTGGACAGGGGGACCCTACGAGCAGTACTTC
TRBV4-2,-,-,TRBJ2-5,CASSPGLSQETQYF,TGTGCCAGCAGCCCCGGGTTGAGCCAAGAGACCCAGTACTTC
TRBV18,TRBD1,-,TRBJ1-2,CASSPETGIGYTF,TGTGCCAGCTCACCAGAGACAGGGATCGGCTACACCTTC
TRBV7-8,TRBD2,-,TRBJ2-7,CASSLGLAGARGQYF,TGTGCCAGCAGCTTAGGTTTAGCGGGGGCCCGTGGGCAGTACTTC
TRBV29-1,TRBD2,once,TRBJ2-2,CSVSTSGGNTGELFF,TGCAGCGTGTCGACTAGCGGAGGGAACACCGGGGAGCTGTTTTTT
TRBV7-9,TRBD2,-,TRBJ2-7,CASSLGSGRGSGQYF,TGTGCCAGCAGCTTAGGGTCGGGGCGCGGGAGTGGCCAGTACTTC
TRBV29-1,TRBD1,few,TRBJ2-7,CSVERTGVGEQYF,TGCAGCGTTGAAAGGACAGGGGTGGGGGAGCAGTACTTC
TRBV5-1,-,-,TRBJ1-2,CASSLFRGDYGYTF,TGCGCCAGCAGCTTGTTCAGGGGAGACTATGGCTACACCTTC
TRBV9,-,-,TRBJ2-3,CASSSYLNTQYF,TGTGCCAGCAGCTCATACTTGAATACGCAGTATTTT